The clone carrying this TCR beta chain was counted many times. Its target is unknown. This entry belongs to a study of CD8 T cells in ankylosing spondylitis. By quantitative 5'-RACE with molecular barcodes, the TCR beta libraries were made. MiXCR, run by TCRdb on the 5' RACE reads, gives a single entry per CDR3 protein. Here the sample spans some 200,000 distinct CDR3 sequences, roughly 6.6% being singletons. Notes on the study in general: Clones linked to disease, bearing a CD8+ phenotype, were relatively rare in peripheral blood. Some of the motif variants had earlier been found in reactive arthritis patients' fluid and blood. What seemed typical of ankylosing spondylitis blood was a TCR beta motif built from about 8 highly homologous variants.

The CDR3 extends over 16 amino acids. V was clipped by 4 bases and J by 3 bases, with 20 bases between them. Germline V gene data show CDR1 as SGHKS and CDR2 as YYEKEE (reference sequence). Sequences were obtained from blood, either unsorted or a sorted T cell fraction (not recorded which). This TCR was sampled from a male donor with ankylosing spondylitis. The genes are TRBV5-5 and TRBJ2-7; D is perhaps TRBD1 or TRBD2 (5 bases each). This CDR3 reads CASSSHTGTLRYEQYF. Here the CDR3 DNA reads TGTGCCAGCAGCAGCCACACCGGGACCTTACGCTACGAGCAGTACTTC.